This TCR beta chain was documented in a study of OX40 agonist ivuxolimab in advanced cancers. Clones were sequenced by immunoSEQ multiplex PCR, and TCRdb holds only the in-frame ones, with some missing. This table holds 60,000 to 80,000 clones, about 79% found once. Germline V gene lookup returns CDR1 SGHTA and CDR2 FQGNSA. V dropped 4 bases and J dropped 9 bases, with 7 bases sitting between them. The CDR3 consists of 11 residues. V usage is TRBV7-2 and J usage is TRBJ1-5; D gene unclear. This receptor was taken from an adult with an advanced solid tumor such as melanoma, head and neck, liver or kidney cancer. The input for sequencing was CD4+ or CD8+ T cells sorted from blood, taken in a trial of the OX40 agonist ivuxolimab. The DNA of the CDR3 is TGTGCCAGCAGCTCCGAGGGGCCCCAGCATTTT. Translated, it gives CASSSEGPQHF.